The entry below describes one TCR beta chain. This sample is part of a study of low-dose radiotherapy and immunotherapy resistance in tumors. The junction had 20 bases not matched to a gene; V was cut back by 8 bases and J by 9 bases. CDR3 size: 16 residues. Alpha- and beta-chain coverage of first-strand cDNA came from TRAV- and TRBV-specific primers. TCR amplification ran roughly 20 PCR cycles using constant-region and V-primer adapter primers. MiXCR, applied by TCRdb to the reads, yields one record per CDR3 protein. The sample records 35,000 to 45,000 distinct CDR3 sequences, roughly 28% being singletons. This sample's time point: before trial treatment.

The source material was PBMCs, sampled before treatment. The chain combines TRBV5-3 with TRBJ2-3; TRBD2 aligns across 8 bases. TRBV5-3 is identified as an open reading frame with a role that is uncertain. This sequence originates from a male donor with gallbladder cancer. CDR3 amino acids: CASSPIGSGALGTQYF. CDR3 sequence (DNA): TGTGCCAGCAGCCCGATTGGTAGCGGGGCCCTCGGGACGCAGTATTTT.